This T cell receptor (beta chain) was documented in a study of OX40 agonist ivuxolimab in advanced cancers. Overall study findings and caveats: It was not determined which antigens were specifically recognized by the peripheral T cells that had undergone clonal expansion.

A word on this clone: Antigen: not known.

Method: immunoSEQ multiplex PCR; TCRdb's copy keeps in-frame clones and lacks some. In the table there are 20,000 to 25,000 clones, approximately 84% of which are singletons. Germline CDR1 reads MNHEY; CDR2 reads SVGAGI. Trimming took 6 bases from V and 5 from J; bases not matched to a gene: 11. The CDR3 runs to 15 residues. Sample: CD4+ or CD8+ T cells sorted from blood, taken in a trial of the OX40 agonist ivuxolimab. The receptor comes from an adult with an advanced solid tumor such as melanoma, head and neck, liver or kidney cancer. The rearrangement links TRBV6-5 to TRBJ2-7; 9 positions match TRBD1. In DNA form, the CDR3 reads TGTGCCAGCAGCCCGACCCGGGACAGGGTAAACGAGCAGTACTTC. It encodes CASSPTRDRVNEQYF.